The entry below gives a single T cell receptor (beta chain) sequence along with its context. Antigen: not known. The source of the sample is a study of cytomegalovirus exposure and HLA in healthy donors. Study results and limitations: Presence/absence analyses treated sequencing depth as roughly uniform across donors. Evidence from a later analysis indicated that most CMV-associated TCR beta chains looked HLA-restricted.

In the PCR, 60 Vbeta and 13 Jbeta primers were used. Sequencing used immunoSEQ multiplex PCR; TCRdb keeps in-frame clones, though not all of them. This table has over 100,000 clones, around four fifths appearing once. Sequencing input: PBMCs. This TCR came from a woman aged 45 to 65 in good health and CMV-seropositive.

CDR3 in amino acids: CASSLGAARGWDTEAFF. In nucleotides, the CDR3 is TGTGCCAGCAGCTTAGGGGCCGCAAGGGGGTGGGATACTGAAGCTTTCTTT. The chain has TRBV7-2 and TRBJ1-1, with a tentative D call TRBD1 (6 bases). The CDR3 runs 17 residues. Germline V gene sequence: CDR1 SGHTA, CDR2 FQGNSA. V was cut by 1 base and J by 5 bases, with 20 bases left in between.